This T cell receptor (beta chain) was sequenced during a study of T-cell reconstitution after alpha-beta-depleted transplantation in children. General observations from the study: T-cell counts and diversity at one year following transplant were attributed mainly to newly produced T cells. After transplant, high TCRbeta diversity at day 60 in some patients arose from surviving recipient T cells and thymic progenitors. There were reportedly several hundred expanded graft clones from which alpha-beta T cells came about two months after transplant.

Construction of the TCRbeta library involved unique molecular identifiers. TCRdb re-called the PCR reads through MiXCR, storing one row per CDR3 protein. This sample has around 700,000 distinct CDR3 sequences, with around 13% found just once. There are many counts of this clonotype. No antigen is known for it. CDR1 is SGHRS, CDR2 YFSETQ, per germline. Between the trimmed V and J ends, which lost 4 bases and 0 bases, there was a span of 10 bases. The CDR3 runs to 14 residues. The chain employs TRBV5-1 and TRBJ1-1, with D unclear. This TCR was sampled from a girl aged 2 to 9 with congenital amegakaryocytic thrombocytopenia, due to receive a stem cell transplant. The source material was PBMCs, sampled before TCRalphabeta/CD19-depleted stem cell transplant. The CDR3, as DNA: TGCGCCAGCAGCATGGACCCTTTGAACACTGAAGCTTTCTTT. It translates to CASSMDPLNTEAFF.